This TCR beta chain was retrieved from a study of blood T cell repertoires in COVID-19 (dated by TCRdb to between 2020 and 2021). Study-level background: The collaborator samples originated in the United States, Italy and Spain and spanned the acute and convalescent phases of COVID-19. The material from the prospective study consisted of cDNA or gDNA derived from T cells, B-cell-depleted T cells, or PBMCs. The dataset comprised deeply sampled blood TCRbeta repertoires from subjects exposed to, actively infected with, or recovered from COVID-19. The repertoires were made available in a free public database intended to serve as a resource for research on the immune response to SARS-CoV-2. The samples were drawn from two sources: the first 160 participants of the ongoing ImmuneRACE study, and approximately 1,300 subjects contributed by 6 global collaborators. The sample metadata nearly always contained a de-identified subject ID, COVID-19 status, age in years and sex. Where available, HLA class I and class II types were obtained from metadata supplied by the sample provider rather than from assay-based typing.

Broad study findings and their caveats: The quantity of clinical and demographic metadata differed by source and by participant and was supplied without curation.

Turning to this clone: Which antigen it targets is not known. No clone much larger than this one lies a single base away; base qualities are absent.

The CDR3, cysteine through phenylalanine, is 17 amino acids long. The read is trimmed to its CDR3 DNA, 51 bases read in frame from base 1. CDR1 and CDR2 are read off the germline V gene (reference sequence) as LNHDA and SQIVND. Trimmed from V: 3 bases; trimmed from J: 4 bases; junction bases lacking a gene match: 9. Samples from volunteer blood donors who had recovered from COVID-19 were contributed by a second Seattle source. Whole blood was collected in K2EDTA tubes by collaborating institutions according to the institutions' own protocols. For TCRbeta analysis, collaborators shipped samples in one of three forms: frozen whole blood, isolated PBMCs, or DNA extracted from either of those sample types. TCRbeta CDR3 regions were amplified from genomic DNA using the immunoSEQ Assay, a bias-controlled multiplex PCR. The original methods were these. Nucleated cell counts per sample were estimated from amplification of reference gene primers within the assay. To quantify the absolute abundance of each unique TCRbeta CDR3 rearrangement, sequence reads were collapsed and filtered. For each sample, productive Simpson clonality was calculated by taking the square root of Simpson's diversity index across productive rearrangements. This immuneACCESS table, as held by TCRdb, lists in-frame sequences with V and J called but not all clones. Of the missing ones, under half trace to an unresolved V gene in checked studies; the others have no known cause. The V and J calls and clone size were taken over from that table, and D and trimming were inferred from the DNA. The sample profile shows about 190,000 clones; about 88% of them were found once. The ten biggest clones cover about 6.8% of the sample.

The sequence links TRBV19 to TRBJ2-7; TRBD2 lines up with 13 middle nucleotides. The sequence derives from a woman in her thirties or forties who had recovered from COVID-19. Specimen: peripheral blood. The base sequence is TGTGCCAGTAGTATGGGACTAGCGGGGACCTCAAGGTACGAGCAGTACTTC. This gives the protein CASSMGLAGTSRYEQYF.